Sequencing of this TCR beta chain was carried out in a study of blood T cell repertoires in COVID-19. Study context: Samples representing acute and convalescent COVID-19 were sourced from the United States, Italy and Spain.

Germline V lookup: CDR1 MNHEY, CDR2 SVGAGI. CDR3 length equals 15 residues. Trimming at V came to 0 bases and at J to 4 bases, leaving 6 bases not matched to a gene. Here immunoSEQ multiplex PCR was the method, and the copy in TCRdb shows in-frame clones only, minus some. The sample lists 250,000 or so clones, over 80% occurring once. Input material: peripheral blood. The clonotype comes from a human donor in a cohort sampled during active COVID-19. V and J are TRBV6-5 and TRBJ2-7; 7 bases match TRBD1. The CDR3 sequence: CASSYSRRQGYEQYF. The DNA of the CDR3 is TGTGCCAGCAGTTACTCGCGACGACAGGGTTACGAGCAGTACTTC.